This T cell receptor (beta chain) was obtained from a study of cytomegalovirus exposure and HLA in healthy donors. Study-wide background: As an earlier analysis found, roughly 170 million T cells yielded about 120 million unique TCR beta sequences. Roughly 80 million unique TCRs from HLA-typed donors made up an early data release. The Caucasian-associated ancestry cluster held more than 80% of roughly 400 genotyped donors.

Overall study findings and caveats: Presence/absence results assume similar sequencing depth per donor, which may not hold.

CDR1 and CDR2 (germline): SGHAT, FQNNGV. The V end was cut by 0 bases, the J end by 0 bases, with 5 bases between. The CDR3 is 14 residues long. Primers included in the PCR were 60 Vbeta and 13 Jbeta primers. Profiling relied on immunoSEQ multiplex PCR, and the TCRdb table lists in-frame clones only, not all of them. The sample shows some 150,000 clones, 75% to 85% of them seen only once. This clone was seen only once. Its antigen is unknown. The source of this sequence is a male donor in good health and CMV-seronegative. The V call is TRBV11-2, the J call TRBJ1-2, with unresolved D. Specimen: PBMCs. CDR3 DNA sequence: TGTGCCAGCAGCTTAGATCTTGCTAACTATGGCTACACCTTC. It codes for CASSLDLANYGYTF.